Below are 13 T cell receptor beta chains sequenced from a single sample in a study of cytomegalovirus exposure and HLA in healthy donors. With 60 Vbeta and 13 Jbeta primers, the PCR was carried out. TCRdb's table, derived via immunoSEQ multiplex PCR, lists solely in-frame clones and lacks some. The data contain 150,000 to 200,000 clones, approximately 80% of them singletons. The sequencing input was PBMCs. The receptors were gathered from a male donor in good health and CMV-seronegative.

This clone was detected only once. V gene TRBV7-2 combines with J gene TRBJ2-7; a possible D gene is TRBD2 (5 bases). Trimming took 2 bases from V and 5 from J, leaving 10 bases between them. CDR3 length equals 13 residues. The germline CDR1 and CDR2 sequences are SGHTA and FQGNSA. The CDR3 region has the DNA TGTGCCAGCAGCTTACGGGAACTTCACGAGCAGTACTTC. Protein product: CASSLRELHEQYF.

This clone was detected only once. V usage is TRBV14 and J usage is TRBJ2-7, with D perhaps matching TRBD1 (6 bases). The length of the CDR3 is 15 residues. Germline V gene sequence: CDR1 SGHDN, CDR2 FVKESK. Trimming took off 1 base at V and 2 bases at J, with 12 bases between the two ends. CDR3 sequence reads: CASSQATGFTYEQYF. In nucleotides, the CDR3 is TGTGCCAGCAGCCAAGCCACAGGGTTCACCTACGAGCAGTACTTC.

This clone has a handful of counts. The chain recombines TRBV5-6 with TRBJ2-1; a possible D gene is TRBD1 (7 bases). The germline V and J ends were trimmed by 7 bases and 0 bases, with 17 bases remaining between them. The CDR3 covers 16 residues. Germline lookup yields CDR1 SGHDT and CDR2 YYEEEE. CDR3 nucleotide sequence: TGTGCCAGCGCCCCCCAGGGGGGTAGCTCCTACAATGAGCAGTTCTTC. It yields the protein CASAPQGGSSYNEQFF.

V usage is TRBV15 and J usage is TRBJ2-1; D may be TRBD2 (5 bases). The CDR3 spans 16 residues. Trimming cost V 0 bases and J 10 bases, with 19 bases left between them. The germline V gene has CDR1 LNHNV and CDR2 YYDKDF (reference sequence). CDR3 protein: CATSREVTTPGEEQFF. CDR3 DNA sequence: TGTGCCACCAGCAGAGAAGTGACTACCCCAGGAGAAGAGCAGTTCTTC.

This clone was observed a handful of times. The sample contains more than one DNA sequence encoding this CDR3. CDR3 protein: CASSLGQGNSPLHF. As DNA, the CDR3 is TGCGCCAGCAGCTTGGGGCAGGGTAATTCACCCCTCCACTTT. The chain carries TRBV5-1 and TRBJ1-6; weak D call: TRBD1 (5 bases). Germline CDR1 is SGHRS and CDR2 is YFSETQ. The CDR3 covers 14 residues. V was trimmed by 0 bases and J by 6 bases, leaving 7 bases between them.

This clone was counted a few times. The chain is built from TRBV28 and TRBJ1-5, with unresolved D. The V gene's germline CDR1 is MDHEN and CDR2 SYDVKM. V gave up 6 bases and J gave up 0 bases, with 6 bases separating them. This CDR3 region has 13 residues. For the CDR3, the DNA is TGTGCCAGCAGGTTTTATAGCAATCAGCCCCAGCATTTT. This encodes CASRFYSNQPQHF.

The rearrangement links TRBV5-1 to TRBJ2-2, with TRBD2 matching 10 bases. The CDR3 consists of 15 residues. CDR1 is SGHRS and CDR2 is YFSETQ in the germline V gene. V gave up 2 bases and J gave up 5 bases; unmatched junction bases: 3. The CDR3 is CASSLAGGGTGELFF. The CDR3 nucleotides read TGCGCCAGCAGCTTAGCGGGAGGGGGAACCGGGGAGCTGTTTTTT. Variable domain in full (rest from reference TRBV5-1 and TRBJ2-2): KAGVTQTPRYLIKTRGQQVTLSCSPISGHRSVSWYQQTPGQGLQFLFEYFSETQRNKGNFPGRFSGRQFSNSRSEMNVSTLELGDSALYLCASSLAGGGTGELFFGEGSRLTVL.

J is TRBJ2-3 and V is TRBV2; D might be TRBD1 (6 bases). The germline V and J ends were trimmed by 5 bases and 4 bases, with 16 bases remaining between them. Germline CDR1 reads SNHLY; CDR2 reads FYNNEI. The length of the CDR3 is 15 residues. CDR3 protein: CASSKEAGAPDTQYF. The CDR3 DNA follows: TGTGCCAGCAGTAAAGAGGCAGGGGCCCCAGATACGCAGTATTTT.

This clone has a single count. This chain connects TRBV28 to TRBJ1-2; 8 nucleotides match TRBD1. V trimming: 7 bases; J trimming: 3 bases; junction bases outside the gene matches: 10. CDR3 length: 15 amino acids. Germline CDR1 and CDR2: MDHEN and SYDVKM. This chain's CDR3 is CASTPQGARDYGYTF. The CDR3 DNA reads TGTGCCAGCACCCCGCAGGGGGCGCGGGACTATGGCTACACCTTC.

The chain combines TRBV7-8 with TRBJ1-2, with a weak D call TRBD1 (6 bases). The CDR3 consists of 13 residues. The germline gives CDR1 SGHVS, CDR2 FQNEAQ. V dropped 5 bases and J dropped 4 bases, with 11 bases sitting between them. CDR3 loop: CASSLPTGYGYTF. The CDR3 coding sequence is TGTGCCAGCAGCCTTCCGACAGGCTATGGCTACACCTTC.

DNA for the CDR3: TGTGCCAGCAGCCCCCGGGGAGGGTTTAACACCGGGGAGCTGTTTTTT. Protein: CASSPRGGFNTGELFF. V and J are TRBV9 and TRBJ2-2; TRBD2 agrees at 7 bases. V was pared by 4 bases and J by 2 bases, with 8 bases of the junction left unmatched. Germline values: CDR1 SGDLS, CDR2 YYNGEE. This CDR3 region has 16 residues.

The V gene is TRBV7-3, the J gene TRBJ2-2; D is ambiguous. V gave up 5 bases and J gave up 7 bases, with 11 bases separating them. CDR3 length equals 13 residues. The germline CDR1 and CDR2 sequences are SGHTA and FQGTGA. The chain's CDR3 is CASSPGFGGELFF. CDR3 nucleotides: TGTGCCAGCAGCCCCGGGTTTGGCGGGGAGCTGTTTTTT.

This clone was recorded a few times. The V call is TRBV4-3, the J call TRBJ1-1; 7 bases agree with TRBD1. There are 14 residues in the CDR3. J gave up 10 bases and V 8 bases, and 16 bases lay outside the gene matches. Germline-derived CDR1 and CDR2 are LGHNA and YSLEER. The CDR3, as DNA: TGCGCCAGCCGAAGTCAGAGAGGGGGCGGATCAGCTTTCTTT. Protein: CASRSQRGGGSAFF.